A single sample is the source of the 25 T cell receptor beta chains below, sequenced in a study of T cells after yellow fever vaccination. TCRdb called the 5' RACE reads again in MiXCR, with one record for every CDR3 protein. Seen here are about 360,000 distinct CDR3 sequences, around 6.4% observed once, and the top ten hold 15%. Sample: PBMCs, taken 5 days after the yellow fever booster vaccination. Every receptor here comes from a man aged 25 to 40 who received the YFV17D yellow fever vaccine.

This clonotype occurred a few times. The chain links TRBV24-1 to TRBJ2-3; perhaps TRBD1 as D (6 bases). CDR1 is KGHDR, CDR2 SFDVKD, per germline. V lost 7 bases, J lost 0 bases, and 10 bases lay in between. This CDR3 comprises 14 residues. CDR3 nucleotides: TGTGCCACCAGAGGACAGTTCAGCACAGATACGCAGTATTTT. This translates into CATRGQFSTDTQYF.

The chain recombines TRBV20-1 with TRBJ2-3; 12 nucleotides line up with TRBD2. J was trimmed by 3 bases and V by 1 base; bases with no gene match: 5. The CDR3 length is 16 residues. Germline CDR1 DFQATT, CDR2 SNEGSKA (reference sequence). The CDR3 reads CSARGSSGRDTDTQYF. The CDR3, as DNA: TGCAGTGCTAGAGGATCTAGCGGGAGGGATACAGATACGCAGTATTTT.

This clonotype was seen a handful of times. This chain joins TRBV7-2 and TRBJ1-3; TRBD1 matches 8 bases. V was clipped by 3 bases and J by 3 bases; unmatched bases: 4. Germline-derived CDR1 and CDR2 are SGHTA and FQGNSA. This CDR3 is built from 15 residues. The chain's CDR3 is CASSLQGALGNTIYF. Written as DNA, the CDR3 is TGTGCCAGCAGCTTGCAGGGGGCGCTTGGAAACACCATATATTTT.

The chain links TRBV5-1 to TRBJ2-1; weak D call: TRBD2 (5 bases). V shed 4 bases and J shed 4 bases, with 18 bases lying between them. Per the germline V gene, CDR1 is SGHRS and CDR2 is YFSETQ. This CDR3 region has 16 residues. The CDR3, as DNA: TGCGCCAGCAGCAGGTCCGGAGGAACTAATTACAATGAGCAGTTCTTC. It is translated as CASSRSGGTNYNEQFF.

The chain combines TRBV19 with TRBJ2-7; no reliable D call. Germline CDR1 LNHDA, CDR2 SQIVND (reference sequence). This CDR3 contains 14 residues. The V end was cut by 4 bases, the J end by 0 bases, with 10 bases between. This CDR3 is CASSKEKSSYEQYF. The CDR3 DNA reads TGTGCCAGTAGTAAAGAGAAGAGCTCCTACGAGCAGTACTTC. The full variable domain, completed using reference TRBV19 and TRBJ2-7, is DGGITQSPKYLFRKEGQNVTLSCEQNLNHDAMYWYRQDPGQGLRLIYYSQIVNDFQKGDIAEGYSVSREKKESFPLTVTSAQKNPTAFYLCASSKEKSSYEQYFGPGTRLTVT.

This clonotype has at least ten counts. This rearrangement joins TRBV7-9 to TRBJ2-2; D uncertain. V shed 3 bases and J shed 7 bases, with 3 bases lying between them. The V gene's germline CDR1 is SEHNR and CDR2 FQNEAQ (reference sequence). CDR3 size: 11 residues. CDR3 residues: CASSFHGELFF. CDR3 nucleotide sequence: TGTGCCAGCAGCTTCCACGGGGAGCTGTTTTTT.

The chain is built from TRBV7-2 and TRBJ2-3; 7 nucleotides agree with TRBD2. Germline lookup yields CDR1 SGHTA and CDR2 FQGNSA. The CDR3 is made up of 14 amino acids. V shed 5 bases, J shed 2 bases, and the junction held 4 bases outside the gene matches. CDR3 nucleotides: TGTGCCAGCAGCACTAGCGACTACACAGATACGCAGTATTTT. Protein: CASSTSDYTDTQYF.

The CDR3 DNA reads TGTGCCAGCAGCGCCCGAGGCGGACTAGCGGGAGGCCGTACTAGCACAGATACGCAGTATTTT. The encoded protein is CASSARGGLAGGRTSTDTQYF. The chain joins TRBV9 to TRBJ2-3, with 14 bases aligning to TRBD2. Looked up from germline, CDR1 is SGDLS and CDR2 is YYNGEE. V trimming: 3 bases; J trimming: 0 bases; junction bases outside the gene matches: 15. The CDR3 runs 21 residues.

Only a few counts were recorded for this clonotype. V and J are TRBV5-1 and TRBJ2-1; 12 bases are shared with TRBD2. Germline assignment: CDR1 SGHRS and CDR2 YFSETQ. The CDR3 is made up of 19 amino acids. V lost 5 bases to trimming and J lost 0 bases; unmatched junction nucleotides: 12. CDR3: CASSAGLAGNPSSYNEQFF. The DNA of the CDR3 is TGCGCCAGCAGTGCGGGACTAGCGGGTAACCCGAGCTCCTACAATGAGCAGTTCTTC.

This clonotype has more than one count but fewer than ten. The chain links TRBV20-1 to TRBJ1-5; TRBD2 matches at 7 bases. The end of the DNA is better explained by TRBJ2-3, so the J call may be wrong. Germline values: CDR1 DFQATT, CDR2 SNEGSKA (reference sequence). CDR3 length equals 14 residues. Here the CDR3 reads CSARVGGINQPQYF. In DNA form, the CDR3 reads TGCAGTGCTAGAGTGGGGGGGATAAATCAGCCCCAGTATTTT.

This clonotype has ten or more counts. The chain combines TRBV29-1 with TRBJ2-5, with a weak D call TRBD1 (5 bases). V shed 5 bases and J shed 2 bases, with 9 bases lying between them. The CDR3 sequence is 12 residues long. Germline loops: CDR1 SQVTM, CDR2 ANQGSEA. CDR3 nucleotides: TGCAGCGTTAACCGACAGCAAGAGACCCAGTACTTC. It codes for CSVNRQQETQYF.

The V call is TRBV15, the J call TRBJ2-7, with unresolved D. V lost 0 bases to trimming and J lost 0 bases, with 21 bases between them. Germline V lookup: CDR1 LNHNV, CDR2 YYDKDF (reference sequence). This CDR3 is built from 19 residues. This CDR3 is CATSRDLPADLRSSYEQYF. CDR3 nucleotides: TGTGCCACCAGCAGAGACCTCCCCGCGGACCTTCGGAGCTCCTACGAGCAGTACTTC.

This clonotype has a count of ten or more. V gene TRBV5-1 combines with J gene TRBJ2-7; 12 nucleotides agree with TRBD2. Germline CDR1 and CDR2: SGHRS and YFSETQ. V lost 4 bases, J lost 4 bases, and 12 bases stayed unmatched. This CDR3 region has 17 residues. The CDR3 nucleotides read TGCGCCAGCAGCATGGGACTAGCGGGCCCTTCGTTGTACGAGCAGTACTTC. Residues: CASSMGLAGPSLYEQYF. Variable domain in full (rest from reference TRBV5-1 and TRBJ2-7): KAGVTQTPRYLIKTRGQQVTLSCSPISGHRSVSWYQQTPGQGLQFLFEYFSETQRNKGNFPGRFSGRQFSNSRSEMNVSTLELGDSALYLCASSMGLAGPSLYEQYFGPGTRLTVT.

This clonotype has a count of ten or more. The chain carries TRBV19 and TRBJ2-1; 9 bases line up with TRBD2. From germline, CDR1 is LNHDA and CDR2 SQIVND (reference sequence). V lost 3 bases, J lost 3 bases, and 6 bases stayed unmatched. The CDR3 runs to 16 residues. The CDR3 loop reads CASSITVAGVYNEQFF. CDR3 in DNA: TGTGCCAGTAGTATTACAGTAGCGGGAGTCTACAATGAGCAGTTCTTC.

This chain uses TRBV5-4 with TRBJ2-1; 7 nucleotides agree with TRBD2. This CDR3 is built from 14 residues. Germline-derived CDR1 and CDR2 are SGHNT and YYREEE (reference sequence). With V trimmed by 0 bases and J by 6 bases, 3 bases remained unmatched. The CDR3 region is CASSLERGTNEQFF. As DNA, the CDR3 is TGTGCCAGCAGCTTGGAGCGGGGAACCAATGAGCAGTTCTTC.

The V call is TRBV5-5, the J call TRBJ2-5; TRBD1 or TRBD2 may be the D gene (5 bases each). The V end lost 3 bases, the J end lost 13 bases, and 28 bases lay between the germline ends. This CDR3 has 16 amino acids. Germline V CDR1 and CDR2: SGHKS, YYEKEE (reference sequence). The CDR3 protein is CASSSTTDSALGFWYF. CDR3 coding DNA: TGTGCCAGCAGCTCCACAACTGACAGTGCACTAGGATTTTGGTACTTC.

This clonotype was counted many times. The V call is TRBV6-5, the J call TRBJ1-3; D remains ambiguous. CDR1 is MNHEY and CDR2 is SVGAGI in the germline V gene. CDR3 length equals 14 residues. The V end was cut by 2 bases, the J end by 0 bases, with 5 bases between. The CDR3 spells CASSYMSSGNTIYF. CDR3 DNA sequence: TGTGCCAGCAGTTACATGAGCTCTGGAAACACCATATATTTT.

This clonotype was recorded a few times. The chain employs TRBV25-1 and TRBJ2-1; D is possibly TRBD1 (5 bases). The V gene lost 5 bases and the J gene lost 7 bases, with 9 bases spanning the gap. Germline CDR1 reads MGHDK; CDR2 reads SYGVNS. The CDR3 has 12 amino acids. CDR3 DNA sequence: TGTGCCAGCAGTCAGGGATTGAATGAGCAGTTCTTC. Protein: CASSQGLNEQFF.

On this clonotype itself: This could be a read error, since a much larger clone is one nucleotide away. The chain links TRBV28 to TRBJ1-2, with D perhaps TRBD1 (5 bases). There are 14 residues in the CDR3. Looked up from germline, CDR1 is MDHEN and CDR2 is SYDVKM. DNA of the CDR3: TGTGCCAGCGAGAACGCCGACAGAAACTTTGGCTACACCTTC. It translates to CASENADRNFGYTF.

CDR3 sequence: CASTRGGTSGGSSYNEQFF. CDR3 DNA sequence: TGCGCCAGCACCCGCGGAGGGACTAGCGGGGGTAGCTCCTACAATGAGCAGTTCTTC. This sequence joins TRBV5-1 and TRBJ2-1; 14 nucleotides align to TRBD2. Germline CDR1 SGHRS, CDR2 YFSETQ. The CDR3 covers 19 residues. Trimming cost V 6 bases and J 0 bases; bases outside gene matches: 11.

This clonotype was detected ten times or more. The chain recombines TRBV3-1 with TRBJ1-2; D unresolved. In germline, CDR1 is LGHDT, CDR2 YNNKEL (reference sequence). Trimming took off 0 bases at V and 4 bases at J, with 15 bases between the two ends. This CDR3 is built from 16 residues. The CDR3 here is CASSQEGGGVFYGYTF. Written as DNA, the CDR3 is TGTGCCAGCAGCCAAGAGGGCGGCGGTGTTTTCTATGGCTACACCTTC. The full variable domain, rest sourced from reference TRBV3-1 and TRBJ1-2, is DTAVSQTPKYLVTQMGNDKSIKCEQNLGHDTMYWYKQDSKKFLKIMFSYNNKELIINETVPNRFSPKSPDKAHLNLHINSLELGDSAVYFCASSQEGGGVFYGYTFGSGTRLTVV.

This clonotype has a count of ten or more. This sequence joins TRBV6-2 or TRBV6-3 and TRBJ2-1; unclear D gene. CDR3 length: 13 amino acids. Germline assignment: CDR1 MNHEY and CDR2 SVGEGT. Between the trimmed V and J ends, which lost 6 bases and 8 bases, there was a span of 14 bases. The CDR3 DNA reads TGTGCCAGCAGCTCCCCGCCGGTCTATGAGCAGTTCTTC. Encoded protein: CASSSPPVYEQFF.

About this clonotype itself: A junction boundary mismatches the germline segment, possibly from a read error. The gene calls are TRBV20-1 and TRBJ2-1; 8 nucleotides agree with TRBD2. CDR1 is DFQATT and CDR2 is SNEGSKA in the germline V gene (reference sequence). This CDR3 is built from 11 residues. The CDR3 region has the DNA TGCAGTGCTCCCGAAGGGGGTAGCGGGATTTTC. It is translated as CSAPEGGSGIF.

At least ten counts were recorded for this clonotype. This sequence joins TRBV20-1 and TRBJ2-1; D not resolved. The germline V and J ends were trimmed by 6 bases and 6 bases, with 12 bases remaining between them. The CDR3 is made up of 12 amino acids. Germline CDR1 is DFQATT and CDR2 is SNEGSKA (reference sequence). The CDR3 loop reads CSAKYTFNEQFF. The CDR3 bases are TGCAGTGCAAAGTATACTTTCAATGAGCAGTTCTTC.

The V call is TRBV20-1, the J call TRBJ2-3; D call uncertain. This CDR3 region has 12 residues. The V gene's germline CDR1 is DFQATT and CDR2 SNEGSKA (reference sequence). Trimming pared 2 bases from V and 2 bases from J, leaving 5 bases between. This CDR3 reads CSARWSTDTQYF. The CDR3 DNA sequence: TGCAGTGCTAGATGGTCCACAGATACGCAGTATTTT.